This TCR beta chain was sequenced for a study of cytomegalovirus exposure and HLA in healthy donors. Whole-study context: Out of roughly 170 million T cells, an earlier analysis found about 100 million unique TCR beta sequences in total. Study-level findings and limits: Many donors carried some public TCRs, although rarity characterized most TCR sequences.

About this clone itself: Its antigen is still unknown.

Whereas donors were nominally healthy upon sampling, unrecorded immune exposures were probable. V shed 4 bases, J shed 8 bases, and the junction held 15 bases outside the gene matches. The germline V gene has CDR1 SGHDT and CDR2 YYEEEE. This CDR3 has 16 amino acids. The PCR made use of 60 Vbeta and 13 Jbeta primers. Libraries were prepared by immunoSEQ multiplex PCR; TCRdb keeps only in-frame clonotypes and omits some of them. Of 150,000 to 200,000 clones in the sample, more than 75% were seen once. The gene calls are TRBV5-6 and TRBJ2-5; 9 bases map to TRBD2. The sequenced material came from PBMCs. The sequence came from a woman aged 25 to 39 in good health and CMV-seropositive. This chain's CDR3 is CASSLVAGGGIGTQYF. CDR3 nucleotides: TGTGCCAGCAGCCTGGTCGCGGGGGGGGGAATTGGTACCCAGTACTTC.